Here is one T cell receptor beta chain with its context. What it recognizes is unknown. The sample comes from a study of T cell repertoires in cytomegalovirus infection. Across the study: It was recently identified HLA-C-restricted and well-studied HLA-B-restricted CMV epitopes that the study used.

TCRdb re-analysed the reads in MiXCR, keeping a single row per CDR3 protein. Of hundreds of thousands of distinct CDR3 sequences in the sample, roughly a third were seen once. This CDR3 region has 16 residues. V lost 6 bases, J lost 8 bases, and 23 bases lay in between. Germline assignment: CDR1 MNHEY and CDR2 SVGEGT. Sequenced material: cultured PBMCs, taken from culture after CMV antigen stimulation. This sequence originates from a human donor in good health (CMV status not recorded). Some clones in this sample may be carry-over from other donors' samples. V and J are TRBV6-2 or TRBV6-3 and TRBJ2-1; weak D call: TRBD1 (6 bases). Here the CDR3 DNA reads TGTGCCAGCAGCCACGACAGGTCCGATTTAGCCCATGAGCAGTTCTTC. Protein product: CASSHDRSDLAHEQFF.